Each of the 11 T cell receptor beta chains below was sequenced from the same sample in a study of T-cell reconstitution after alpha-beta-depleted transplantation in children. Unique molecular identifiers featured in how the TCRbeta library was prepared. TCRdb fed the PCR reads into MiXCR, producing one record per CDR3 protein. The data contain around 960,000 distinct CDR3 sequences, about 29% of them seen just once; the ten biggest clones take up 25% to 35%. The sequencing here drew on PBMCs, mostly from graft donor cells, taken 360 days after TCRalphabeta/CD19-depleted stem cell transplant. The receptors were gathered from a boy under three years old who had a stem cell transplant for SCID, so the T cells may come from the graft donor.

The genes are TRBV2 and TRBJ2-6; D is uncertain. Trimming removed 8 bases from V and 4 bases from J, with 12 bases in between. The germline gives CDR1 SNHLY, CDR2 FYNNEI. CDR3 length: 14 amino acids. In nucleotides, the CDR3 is TGTGCCAGCGCCTTTCGACCCGGGGCCAACGTCCTGACTTTC. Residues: CASAFRPGANVLTF.

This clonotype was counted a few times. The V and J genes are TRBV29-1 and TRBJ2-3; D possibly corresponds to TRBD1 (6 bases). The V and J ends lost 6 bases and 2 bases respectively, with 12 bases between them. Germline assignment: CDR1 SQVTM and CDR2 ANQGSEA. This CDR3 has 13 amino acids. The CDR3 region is CSVQGRFTDTQYF. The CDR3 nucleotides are TGCAGCGTACAGGGACGGTTCACAGATACGCAGTATTTT.

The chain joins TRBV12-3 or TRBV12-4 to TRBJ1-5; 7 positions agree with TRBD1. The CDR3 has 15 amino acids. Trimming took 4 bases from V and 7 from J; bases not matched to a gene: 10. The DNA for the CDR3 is TGTGCCAGCAGTTCCTGGACAGGTCGGCGGCAGCCCCAGCATTTT. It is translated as CASSSWTGRRQPQHF.

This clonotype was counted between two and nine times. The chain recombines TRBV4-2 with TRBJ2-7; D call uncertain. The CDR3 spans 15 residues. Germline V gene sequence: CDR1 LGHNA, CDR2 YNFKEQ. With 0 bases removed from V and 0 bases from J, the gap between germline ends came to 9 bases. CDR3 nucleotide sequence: TGTGCCAGCAGCCAAGATAGAACGGGCTCCTACGAGCAGTACTTC. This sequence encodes CASSQDRTGSYEQYF.

The CDR3 protein is CATSDATGINEQYF. The DNA of the CDR3 is TGTGCCACCAGTGATGCGACAGGGATCAACGAGCAGTACTTC. The chain employs TRBV24-1 and TRBJ2-7; 7 bases agree with TRBD1. Germline V lookup: CDR1 KGHDR, CDR2 SFDVKD. The V and J ends lost 3 bases and 5 bases, in that order; junction bases with no gene match: 6. This CDR3 comprises 14 residues.

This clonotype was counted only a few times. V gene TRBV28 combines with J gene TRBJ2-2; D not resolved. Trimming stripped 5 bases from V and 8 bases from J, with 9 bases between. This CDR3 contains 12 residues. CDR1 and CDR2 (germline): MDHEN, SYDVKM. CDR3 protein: CASSPTPGELFF. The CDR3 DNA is TGTGCCAGCAGTCCCACCCCGGGGGAGCTGTTTTTT.

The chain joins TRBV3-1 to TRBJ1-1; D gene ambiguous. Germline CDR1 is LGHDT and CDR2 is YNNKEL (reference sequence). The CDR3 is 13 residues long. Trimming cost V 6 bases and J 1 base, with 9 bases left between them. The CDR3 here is CASRQTQNTEAFF. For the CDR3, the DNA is TGTGCCAGCAGACAGACACAGAACACTGAAGCTTTCTTT.

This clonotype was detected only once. CDR3 DNA sequence: TGTGCCAGCAGTCTGGGCCTGGGACTTAAATTAGTCAATCAGCCCCAGCATTTT. Amino acids: CASSLGLGLKLVNQPQHF. J is TRBJ1-5 and V is TRBV28, with D possibly matching TRBD1 (5 bases). The CDR3 is 18 amino acids. V was clipped by 5 bases and J by 3 bases, with 23 bases between them. From germline, CDR1 is MDHEN and CDR2 SYDVKM.

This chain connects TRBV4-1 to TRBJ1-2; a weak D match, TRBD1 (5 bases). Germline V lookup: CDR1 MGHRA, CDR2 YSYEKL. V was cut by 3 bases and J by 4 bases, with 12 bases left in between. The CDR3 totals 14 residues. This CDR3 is CASSHEGRLYGYTF. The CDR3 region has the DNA TGCGCCAGCAGCCATGAGGGACGCCTCTATGGCTACACCTTC.

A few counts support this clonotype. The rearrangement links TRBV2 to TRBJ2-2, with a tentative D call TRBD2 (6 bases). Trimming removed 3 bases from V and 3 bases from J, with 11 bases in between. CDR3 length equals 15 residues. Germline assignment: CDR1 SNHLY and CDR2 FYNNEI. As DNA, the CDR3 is TGTGCCAGCAGTGACCTGGGGGGACACACCGGGGAGCTGTTTTTT. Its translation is CASSDLGGHTGELFF.

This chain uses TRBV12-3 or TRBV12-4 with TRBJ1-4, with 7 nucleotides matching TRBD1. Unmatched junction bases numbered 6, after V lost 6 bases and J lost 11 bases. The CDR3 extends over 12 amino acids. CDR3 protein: CASSTTGVKLFF. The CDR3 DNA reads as TGTGCCAGCAGCACAACAGGGGTCAAACTGTTTTTT.